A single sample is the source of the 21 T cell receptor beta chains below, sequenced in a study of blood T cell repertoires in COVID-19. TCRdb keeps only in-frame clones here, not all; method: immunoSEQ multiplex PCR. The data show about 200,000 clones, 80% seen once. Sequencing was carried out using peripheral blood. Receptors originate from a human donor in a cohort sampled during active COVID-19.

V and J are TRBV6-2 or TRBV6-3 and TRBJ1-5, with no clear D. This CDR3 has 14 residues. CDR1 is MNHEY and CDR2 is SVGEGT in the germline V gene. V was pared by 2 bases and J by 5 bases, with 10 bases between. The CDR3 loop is CASSYSGPDQPQHF. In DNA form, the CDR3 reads TGTGCCAGCAGTTACAGTGGGCCAGATCAGCCCCAGCATTTT.

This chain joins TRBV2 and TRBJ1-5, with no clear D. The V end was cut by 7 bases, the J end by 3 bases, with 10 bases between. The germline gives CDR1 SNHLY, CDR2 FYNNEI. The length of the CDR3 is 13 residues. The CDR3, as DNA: TGTGCCAGCACCGCGGAACACAATCAGCCCCAGCATTTT. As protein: CASTAEHNQPQHF.

The CDR3 DNA follows: TGTGCCAGCACTTGGAGCGGGGGGTACACCGGGGAGCTGTTTTTT. This translates into CASTWSGGYTGELFF. V and J are TRBV9 and TRBJ2-2, with 9 nucleotides matching TRBD2. The junction had 6 bases not matched to a gene; V was cut back by 6 bases and J by 3 bases. The CDR3 has 15 amino acids. Germline assignment: CDR1 SGDLS and CDR2 YYNGEE.

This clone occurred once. This CDR3 reads CASSPPLATNEKLFF. The CDR3 bases are TGTGCCAGCAGCCCCCCCCTTGCAACTAATGAAAAACTGTTTTTT. The chain links TRBV3-1 (or the pseudogene TRBV3-2) to TRBJ1-4; D call uncertain. The CDR3 spans 15 residues. Germline loops: CDR1 LGHDT, CDR2 YNNKEL (reference sequence). The V gene lost 4 bases and the J gene lost 0 bases, with 9 bases spanning the gap.

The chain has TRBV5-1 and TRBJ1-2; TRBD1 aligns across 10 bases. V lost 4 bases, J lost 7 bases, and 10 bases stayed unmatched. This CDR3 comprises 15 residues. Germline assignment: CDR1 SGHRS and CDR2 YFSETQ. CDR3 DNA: TGCGCCAGCAGCCCCCTGACAGGGGGCAGCGGTGGCTACACCTTC. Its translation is CASSPLTGGSGGYTF.

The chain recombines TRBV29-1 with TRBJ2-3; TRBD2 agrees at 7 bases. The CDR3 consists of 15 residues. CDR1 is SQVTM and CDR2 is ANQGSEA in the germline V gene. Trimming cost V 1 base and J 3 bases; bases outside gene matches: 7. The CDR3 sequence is CSVEVAGEGTDTQYF. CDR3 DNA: TGCAGCGTTGAAGTGGCGGGAGAGGGGACAGATACGCAGTATTTT.

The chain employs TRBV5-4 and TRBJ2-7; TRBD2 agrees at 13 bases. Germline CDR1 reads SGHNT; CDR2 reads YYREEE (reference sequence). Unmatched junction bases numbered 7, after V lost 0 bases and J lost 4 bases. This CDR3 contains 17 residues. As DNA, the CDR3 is TGTGCCAGCAGCTTGGGGACTAGCGGGAGTGGTTTTTACGAGCAGTACTTC. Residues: CASSLGTSGSGFYEQYF.

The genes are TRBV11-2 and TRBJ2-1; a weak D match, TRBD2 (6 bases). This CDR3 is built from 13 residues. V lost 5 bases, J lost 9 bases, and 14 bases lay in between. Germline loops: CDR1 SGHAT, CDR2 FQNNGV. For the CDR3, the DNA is TGTGCCAGCAGCCGGGAGCGACTGGGTGAGCAGTTCTTC. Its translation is CASSRERLGEQFF.

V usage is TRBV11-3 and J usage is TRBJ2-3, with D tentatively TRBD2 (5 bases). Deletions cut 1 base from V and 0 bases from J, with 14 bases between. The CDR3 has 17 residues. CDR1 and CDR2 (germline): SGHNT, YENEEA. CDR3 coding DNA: TGTGCCAGCAGCTTAGGCCTGAGCGGACCTAGCACAGATACGCAGTATTTT. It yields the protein CASSLGLSGPSTDTQYF.

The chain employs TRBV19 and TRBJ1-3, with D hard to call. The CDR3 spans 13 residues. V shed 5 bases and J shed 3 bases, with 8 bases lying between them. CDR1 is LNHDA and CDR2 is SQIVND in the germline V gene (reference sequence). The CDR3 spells CASSSVLGNTIYF. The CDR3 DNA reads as TGTGCCAGTAGTTCGGTTCTTGGAAACACCATATATTTT.

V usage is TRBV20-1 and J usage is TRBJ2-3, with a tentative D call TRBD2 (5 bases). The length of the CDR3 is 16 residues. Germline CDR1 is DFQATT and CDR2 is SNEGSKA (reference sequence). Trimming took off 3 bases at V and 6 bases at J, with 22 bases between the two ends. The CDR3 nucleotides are TGCAGTGCTAGTTCGCGAGGTGGGAGACCGGCCGATACGCAGTATTTT. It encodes CSASSRGGRPADTQYF.

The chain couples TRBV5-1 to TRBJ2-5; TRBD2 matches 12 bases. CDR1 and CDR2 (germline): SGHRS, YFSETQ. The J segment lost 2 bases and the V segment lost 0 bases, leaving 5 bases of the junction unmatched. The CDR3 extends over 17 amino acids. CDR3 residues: CASSLGLAGDTQETQYF. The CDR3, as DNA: TGCGCCAGCAGCTTGGGACTAGCGGGAGATACTCAAGAGACCCAGTACTTC. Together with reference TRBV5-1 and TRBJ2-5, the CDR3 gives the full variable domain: KAGVTQTPRYLIKTRGQQVTLSCSPISGHRSVSWYQQTPGQGLQFLFEYFSETQRNKGNFPGRFSGRQFSNSRSEMNVSTLELGDSALYLCASSLGLAGDTQETQYFGPGTRLLVL.

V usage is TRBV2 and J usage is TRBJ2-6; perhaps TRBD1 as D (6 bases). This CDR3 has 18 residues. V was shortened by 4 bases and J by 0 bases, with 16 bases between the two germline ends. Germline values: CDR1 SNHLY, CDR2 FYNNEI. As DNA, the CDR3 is TGTGCCAGCAGTGGGGGCAGGGGCACACTCTCTGGGGCCAACGTCCTGACTTTC. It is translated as CASSGGRGTLSGANVLTF.

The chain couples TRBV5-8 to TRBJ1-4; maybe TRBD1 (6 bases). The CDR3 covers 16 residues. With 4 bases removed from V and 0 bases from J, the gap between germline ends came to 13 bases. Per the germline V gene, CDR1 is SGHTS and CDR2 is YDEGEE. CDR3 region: CASSPGHAATNEKLFF. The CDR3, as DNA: TGTGCCAGCAGCCCGGGACATGCGGCAACTAATGAAAAACTGTTTTTT. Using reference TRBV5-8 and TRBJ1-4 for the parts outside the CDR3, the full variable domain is EAGVTQSPTHLIKTRGQQATLRCSPISGHTSVYWYQQALGLGLQFLLWYDEGEERNRGNFPPRFSGRQFPNYSSELNVNALELEDSALYLCASSPGHAATNEKLFFGSGTQLSVL.

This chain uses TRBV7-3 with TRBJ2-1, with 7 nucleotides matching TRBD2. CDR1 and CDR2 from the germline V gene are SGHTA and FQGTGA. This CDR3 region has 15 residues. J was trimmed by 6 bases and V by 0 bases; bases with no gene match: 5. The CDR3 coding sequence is TGTGCCAGCAGCTTAACCGGACTAGACTCCAATGAGCAGTTCTTC. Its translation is CASSLTGLDSNEQFF.

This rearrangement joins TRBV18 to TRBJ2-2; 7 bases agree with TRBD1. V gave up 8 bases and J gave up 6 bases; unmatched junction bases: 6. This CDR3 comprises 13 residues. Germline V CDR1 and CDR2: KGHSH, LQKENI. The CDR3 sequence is CASRGGVAGELFF. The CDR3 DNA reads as TGTGCCAGCCGAGGGGGCGTAGCCGGGGAGCTGTTTTTT.

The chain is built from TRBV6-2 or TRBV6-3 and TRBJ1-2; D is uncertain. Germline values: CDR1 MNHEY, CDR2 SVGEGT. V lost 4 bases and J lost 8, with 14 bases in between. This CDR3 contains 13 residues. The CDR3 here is CASSLSRLRGYTF. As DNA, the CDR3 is TGTGCCAGCAGTTTATCCAGGCTCCGGGGCTACACCTTC.

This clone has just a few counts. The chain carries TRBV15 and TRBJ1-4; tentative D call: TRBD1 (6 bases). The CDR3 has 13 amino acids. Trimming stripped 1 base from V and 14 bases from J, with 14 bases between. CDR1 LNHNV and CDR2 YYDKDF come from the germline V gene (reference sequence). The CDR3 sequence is CATSRVQGRRLFF. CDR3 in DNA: TGTGCCACCAGCAGAGTACAGGGCCGGAGGCTGTTTTTT.

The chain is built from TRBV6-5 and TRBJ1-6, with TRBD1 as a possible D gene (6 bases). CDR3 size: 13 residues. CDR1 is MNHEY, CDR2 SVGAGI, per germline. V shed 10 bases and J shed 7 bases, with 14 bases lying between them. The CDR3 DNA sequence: TGTGCCACCACGGACAGCGAGAATTCACCCCTCCACTTT. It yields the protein CATTDSENSPLHF.

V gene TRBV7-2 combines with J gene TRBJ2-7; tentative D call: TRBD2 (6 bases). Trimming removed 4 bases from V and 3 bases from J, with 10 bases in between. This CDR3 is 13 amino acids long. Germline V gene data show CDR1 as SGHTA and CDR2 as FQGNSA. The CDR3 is CASSWRGNYEQYF. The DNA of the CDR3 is TGTGCCAGCAGCTGGCGGGGAAACTACGAGCAGTACTTC.

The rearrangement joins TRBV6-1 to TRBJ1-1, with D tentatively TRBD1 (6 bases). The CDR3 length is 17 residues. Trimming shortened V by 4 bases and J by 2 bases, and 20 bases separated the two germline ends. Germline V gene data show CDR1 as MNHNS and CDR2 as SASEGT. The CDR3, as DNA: TGTGCCAGCAGTGGAGCAGGGGCACTCTTACTTAACACTGAAGCTTTCTTT. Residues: CASSGAGALLLNTEAFF.